The 3 T cell receptor beta chains below all came from one sample that was sequenced in a study of cytomegalovirus exposure and HLA in healthy donors. Libraries were prepared by immunoSEQ multiplex PCR; TCRdb keeps only in-frame clonotypes and omits some of them. The table has approximately 46,000 clones, 93% seen once. The sequencing input was PBMCs. Receptor source: a woman aged 18-29 years in good health and CMV-seronegative.

The chain recombines TRBV6-1 with TRBJ1-5; D not certain. The length of the CDR3 is 14 residues. CDR1 is MNHNS and CDR2 is SASEGT in the germline V gene. Trimming cost V 5 bases and J 9 bases, with 17 bases left between them. As DNA, the CDR3 is TGTGCCAGCAGTACCGGACCGGACTCAGGGCCCCAGCATTTT. Its protein product is CASSTGPDSGPQHF.

V gene TRBV28 combines with J gene TRBJ2-6; D uncertain. There are 20 residues in the CDR3. Germline CDR1 reads MDHEN; CDR2 reads SYDVKM. V was shortened by 4 bases and J by 0 bases, with 22 bases between the two germline ends. This CDR3 is CASSSRLPGNSISGANVLTF. The CDR3 coding sequence is TGTGCCAGCAGTTCTAGACTTCCCGGAAATAGTATCTCTGGGGCCAACGTCCTGACTTTC.

The V and J genes are TRBV27 and TRBJ2-5; possibly TRBD1 for D (5 bases). Germline V CDR1 and CDR2: MNHEY, SMNVEV (reference sequence). CDR3 length: 12 amino acids. Deletions cut 5 bases from V and 5 bases from J, with 9 bases between. Written as DNA, the CDR3 is TGTGCCAGCAGTCCAGGGTGGGAGACCCAGTACTTC. Encoded protein: CASSPGWETQYF.